Each of the 5 T cell receptor beta chains below was sequenced from the same sample in a study of T cell repertoires in cytomegalovirus infection. A single record per CDR3 protein comes from TCRdb applying MiXCR to the reads. The table has some 600,000 distinct CDR3 sequences, about 24% seen once. The sample taken for sequencing was CD8+ T cells from PBMCs. These receptor sequences come from a human donor in good health (CMV status not recorded). Some clones in this sample may be carry-over from other donors' samples.

The table lists this clonotype with a few counts. The genes are TRBV6-2 or TRBV6-3 and TRBJ2-1; weak D call: TRBD2 (7 bases). This CDR3 spans 17 amino acids. CDR1 and CDR2 (germline): MNHEY, SVGEGT. V lost 5 bases and J lost 0, with 17 bases in between. Here the CDR3 reads CASSGEGGFFSYNEQFF. CDR3 nucleotide sequence: TGTGCCAGCAGTGGGGAGGGGGGGTTTTTCTCCTACAATGAGCAGTTCTTC.

This clonotype was seen repeatedly, ten times or more. The rearrangement joins TRBV7-9 to TRBJ1-2; possible D gene TRBD1, 5 bases. CDR3 length: 17 amino acids. Per the germline V gene, CDR1 is SEHNR and CDR2 is FQNEAQ (reference sequence). Between the trimmed V and J ends, which lost 3 bases and 4 bases, there was a span of 21 bases. The CDR3 reads CASSFELADRYSYGYTF. The CDR3 DNA reads TGTGCCAGCAGCTTCGAGTTAGCCGACAGATACTCCTATGGCTACACCTTC.

In DNA, the CDR3 is TGTGCCAGCAGAGGACAGCAAGAGACCCAGTACTTC. The encoded protein is CASRGQQETQYF. This chain links TRBV3-1 with TRBJ2-5, with a tentative D call TRBD1 (6 bases). This CDR3 has 12 residues. Germline CDR1 reads LGHDT; CDR2 reads YNNKEL (reference sequence). The V end was cut by 6 bases, the J end by 2 bases, with 7 bases between.

V gene TRBV28 combines with J gene TRBJ2-3, with 7 bases that match TRBD2. V dropped 7 bases and J dropped 6; count of bases not matched to a gene: 25. The CDR3 loop spans 19 amino acids. Germline V gives CDR1 MDHEN, CDR2 SYDVKM. Written as DNA, the CDR3 is TGTGCCAGCACCCCTTGGGACGGGGGGACCCAAACCAAGAACGATACGCAGTATTTT. It translates to CASTPWDGGTQTKNDTQYF.

The gene calls are TRBV12-5 and TRBJ2-1; TRBD2 aligns across 13 bases. V was pared by 3 bases and J by 7 bases, with 9 bases of the junction left unmatched. The germline V gene has CDR1 LGHNT and CDR2 FRNRAP. The CDR3 contains 17 residues. The CDR3 reads CASGLTTSGGARNEQFF. CDR3 bases: TGTGCTAGTGGTTTAACAACTAGCGGGGGGGCAAGGAATGAGCAGTTCTTC. Full variable domain (missing parts from reference TRBV12-5 and TRBJ2-1): DARVTQTPRHKVTEMGQEVTMRCQPILGHNTVFWYRQTMMQGLELLAYFRNRAPLDDSGMPKDRFSAEMPDATLATLKIQPSEPRDSAVYFCASGLTTSGGARNEQFFGPGTRLTVL.